The 20 T cell receptor beta chains in this list originate from one sample, sequenced in a study of blood T cell repertoires in COVID-19. Measured with immunoSEQ multiplex PCR; TCRdb has only the in-frame clones, and not every one. This sample yields about 160,000 clones, of which approximately 84% are seen a single time; 22% belongs to the top ten. Sequencing was carried out using peripheral blood. The source is a woman of 80 years or more with acute or convalescent COVID-19.

The CDR3 loop reads CASSLGSGKQFF. Here the CDR3 DNA reads TGCGCCAGCAGCTTGGGGAGCGGCAAGCAGTTCTTC. The chain carries TRBV5-1 and TRBJ2-1; a possible D gene is TRBD2 (5 bases). The CDR3 loop spans 12 amino acids. Looked up from germline, CDR1 is SGHRS and CDR2 is YFSETQ. With 0 bases removed from V and 11 bases from J, the gap between germline ends came to 9 bases.

The chain combines TRBV6-5 with TRBJ2-3, with D maybe TRBD2 (6 bases). The germline CDR1 and CDR2 sequences are MNHEY and SVGAGI. The CDR3 covers 14 residues. The V gene lost 3 bases and the J gene lost 0 bases, with 7 bases spanning the gap. CDR3 loop: CASSYGGSTDTQYF. CDR3 bases: TGTGCCAGCAGTTATGGGGGGAGCACAGATACGCAGTATTTT.

This clone was found a few times. CDR3 DNA: TGTGCCAGTAGTATAGCCGGGACAGGGCTAAGAAAACTGTTTTTT. This sequence encodes CASSIAGTGLRKLFF. This chain uses TRBV19 with TRBJ1-4; 9 nucleotides agree with TRBD1. Germline V gene sequence: CDR1 LNHDA, CDR2 SQIVND (reference sequence). CDR3 length: 15 residues. The V gene end was trimmed by 1 base and the J gene end by 10 bases; junction bases not matched to a gene: 7. The entire variable domain, with the rest obtained from reference TRBV19 and TRBJ1-4, is as follows: DGGITQSPKYLFRKEGQNVTLSCEQNLNHDAMYWYRQDPGQGLRLIYYSQIVNDFQKGDIAEGYSVSREKKESFPLTVTSAQKNPTAFYLCASSIAGTGLRKLFFGSGTQLSVL.

The CDR3 is CASSADHHGNSPLHF. CDR3 in DNA: TGTGCCAGCAGCGCTGACCACCACGGGAATTCACCCCTCCACTTT. J is TRBJ1-6 and V is TRBV7-9; D not resolved. V lost 5 bases, J lost 7 bases, and 15 bases lay in between. The CDR3 contains 15 residues. CDR1 is SEHNR and CDR2 is FQNEAQ in the germline V gene (reference sequence). The entire variable domain, with the rest obtained from reference TRBV7-9 and TRBJ1-6, is as follows: DTGVSQNPRHKITKRGQNVTFRCDPISEHNRLYWYRQTLGQGPEFLTYFQNEAQLEKSRLLSDRFSAERPKGSFSTLEIQRTEQGDSAMYLCASSADHHGNSPLHFGNGTRLTVT.

This clone appeared once. The chain has TRBV6-5 and TRBJ2-5, with TRBD2 matching 8 bases. V was pared by 7 bases and J by 4 bases, with 8 bases of the junction left unmatched. Germline lookup yields CDR1 MNHEY and CDR2 SVGAGI. The CDR3 has 14 amino acids. The CDR3 DNA reads TGTGCCAGCATGACTAGCGAGGGAGGAGAGACCCAGTACTTC. This sequence encodes CASMTSEGGETQYF.

The V and J genes are TRBV27 and TRBJ2-5; 7 bases agree with TRBD2. The CDR3 extends over 15 amino acids. V lost 5 bases, J lost 5 bases, and 11 bases stayed unmatched. CDR1 is MNHEY, CDR2 SMNVEV, per germline (reference sequence). The CDR3 DNA is TGTGCCAGCAGTACGACTAGCCTGGGAGGCGAGACCCAGTACTTC. Amino acids: CASSTTSLGGETQYF.

The chain links TRBV4-1 to TRBJ2-2; D is undetermined. Germline CDR1 MGHRA, CDR2 YSYEKL. The V end lost 4 bases, the J end lost 6 bases, and 15 bases lay between the germline ends. CDR3 length equals 15 residues. Written as DNA, the CDR3 is TGCGCCAGCAGCCGGCTATACCAGAGGCCCGGGGAGCTGTTTTTT. It yields the protein CASSRLYQRPGELFF.

The chain has TRBV15 and TRBJ1-1, with D perhaps TRBD1 (5 bases). CDR1 and CDR2 from the germline V gene are LNHNV and YYDKDF (reference sequence). The V gene lost 7 bases and the J gene lost 0 bases, with 12 bases spanning the gap. The CDR3 has 14 residues. The CDR3 protein is CATTLGLLNTEAFF. As DNA, the CDR3 is TGTGCCACCACCTTGGGACTGTTGAACACTGAAGCTTTCTTT.

This clone was picked up one time. Different DNA sequences within this sample yield the same CDR3. The chain is built from TRBV7-8 and TRBJ2-3; 12 bases align to TRBD2. The CDR3 is made up of 16 amino acids. Germline lookup yields CDR1 SGHVS and CDR2 FQNEAQ. Trimming removed 4 bases from V and 2 bases from J; junction bases left unmatched: 4. The CDR3 loop is CASSYRLAGDTDTQYF. The DNA for the CDR3 is TGTGCCAGCAGCTACCGACTAGCGGGAGACACAGATACGCAGTATTTT. The entire variable domain, with the rest obtained from reference TRBV7-8 and TRBJ2-3, is as follows: GAGVSQSPRYKVAKRGQDVALRCDPISGHVSLFWYQQALGQGPEFLTYFQNEAQLDKSGLPSDRFFAERPEGSVSTLKIQRTQQEDSAVYLCASSYRLAGDTDTQYFGPGTRLTVL.

The chain links TRBV9 to TRBJ2-7; 13 bases match TRBD2. From germline, CDR1 is SGDLS and CDR2 YYNGEE. Trimming at V came to 0 bases and at J to 2 bases, leaving 5 bases not matched to a gene. The CDR3 runs to 17 residues. The CDR3 region is CASSVGTSGSLPYEQYF. In DNA form, the CDR3 reads TGTGCCAGCAGCGTAGGGACTAGCGGGAGTCTCCCCTACGAGCAGTACTTC.

This clone was seen a few times. The V gene is TRBV2, the J gene TRBJ2-7; tentatively, D is TRBD1 (5 bases). Germline V CDR1 and CDR2: SNHLY, FYNNEI. This CDR3 has 11 residues. V was cut by 6 bases and J by 11 bases, with 14 bases left in between. For the CDR3, the DNA is TGTGCCAGCAGCCAAGACAGCAGAAAGTACTTC. It translates to CASSQDSRKYF.

This chain connects TRBV5-1 to TRBJ2-5, with 7 bases matching TRBD2. The V gene end was trimmed by 6 bases and the J gene end by 4 bases; junction bases not matched to a gene: 9. Looked up from germline, CDR1 is SGHRS and CDR2 is YFSETQ. The CDR3 covers 14 residues. The CDR3 DNA reads TGCGCCAGCAAGCAGGGAGGGGAAGGAGAGACCCAGTACTTC. Encoded protein: CASKQGGEGETQYF.

This chain links TRBV19 with TRBJ1-5, with TRBD1 matching 11 bases. CDR1 is LNHDA and CDR2 is SQIVND in the germline V gene (reference sequence). V gave up 5 bases and J gave up 7 bases; unmatched junction bases: 10. CDR3 length: 16 amino acids. The CDR3 bases are TGTGCCAGTAGTTCCCCCTGGGACAGGGGGGGACAGCCCCAGCATTTT. As protein: CASSSPWDRGGQPQHF.

V gene TRBV18 combines with J gene TRBJ1-3; unclear D gene. CDR1 and CDR2 (germline): KGHSH, LQKENI. V lost 0 bases and J lost 0, with 6 bases in between. CDR3 length: 15 amino acids. Here the CDR3 DNA reads TGTGCCAGCTCACCACCGTACAGCTCTGGAAACACCATATATTTT. It encodes CASSPPYSSGNTIYF.

The chain joins TRBV19 to TRBJ1-2; TRBD1 aligns across 8 bases. This CDR3 region has 16 residues. Unmatched junction bases numbered 16, after V lost 11 bases and J lost 2 bases. The V gene's germline CDR1 is LNHDA and CDR2 SQIVND (reference sequence). For the CDR3, the DNA is TGTGCCTGTTCCGGACAGGGTGAGGGAGGGAACTATGGCTACACCTTC. Protein: CACSGQGEGGNYGYTF.

CDR3 region: CASSYWSPDTQYF. In DNA, the CDR3 is TGTGCCAGCAGTTACTGGAGCCCAGATACGCAGTATTTT. The V call is TRBV6-6, the J call TRBJ2-3; D is ambiguous. The CDR3 sequence is 13 residues long. The V end lost 1 base, the J end lost 4 bases, and 6 bases lay between the germline ends. CDR1 is MNHNY and CDR2 is SVGAGI in the germline V gene (reference sequence).

This clone is a singleton in its sample. The chain recombines TRBV9 with TRBJ2-2, with D possibly TRBD1 on 6 matching bases. Per germline, CDR1 SGDLS and CDR2 YYNGEE. The V end lost 4 bases, the J end lost 1 base, and 11 bases lay between the germline ends. This CDR3 is built from 15 residues. CDR3 sequence: CASSPWTVNTGELFF. In nucleotides, the CDR3 is TGTGCCAGCAGCCCCTGGACAGTGAACACCGGGGAGCTGTTTTTT. Based on the CDR3 plus reference TRBV9 and TRBJ2-2, the full variable domain is DSGVTQTPKHLITATGQRVTLRCSPRSGDLSVYWYQQSLDQGLQFLIQYYNGEERAKGNILERFSAQQFPDLHSELNLSSLELGDSALYFCASSPWTVNTGELFFGEGSRLTVL.

This chain joins TRBV18 and TRBJ1-2, with TRBD1 matching over 7 bases. This CDR3 has 13 amino acids. V gave up 8 bases and J gave up 4 bases; unmatched junction bases: 7. Germline lookup yields CDR1 KGHSH and CDR2 LQKENI. The CDR3 region is CASARDSPYGYTF. The CDR3 coding sequence is TGTGCCAGCGCTCGGGACAGCCCCTATGGCTACACCTTC.

The chain couples TRBV19 to TRBJ2-2; 7 bases map to TRBD1. CDR1 is LNHDA and CDR2 is SQIVND in the germline V gene (reference sequence). The J segment lost 4 bases and the V segment lost 1 base, leaving 6 bases of the junction unmatched. The CDR3 runs to 16 residues. This CDR3 reads CASSIGRGHGTGELFF. The CDR3 nucleotides read TGTGCCAGTAGTATAGGAAGGGGGCACGGCACCGGGGAGCTGTTTTTT.

The chain is built from TRBV3-1 (or the pseudogene TRBV3-2) and TRBJ1-6; no clear D. Deletions cut 2 bases from V and 9 bases from J, with 11 bases between. CDR1 and CDR2 (germline): LGHDT, YNNKEL (reference sequence). The CDR3 covers 14 residues. CDR3: CASSQSTSGSPLHF. The CDR3 DNA is TGTGCCAGCAGCCAATCCACCTCGGGTTCACCCCTCCACTTT.